This entry lists 32 T cell receptor beta chains sequenced from one sample in a study of early T cells in non-severe SARS-CoV-2 infection. TCRdb used MiXCR to reprocess the 5' RACE reads, holding one entry per CDR3 protein. The profile shows just under 90,000 distinct CDR3 sequences, around an eighth of them singletons. Sample: whole blood. These receptors were taken from an adult who was a healthcare worker with PCR-confirmed SARS-CoV-2 infection or an uninfected control (not recorded which).

V usage is TRBV19 and J usage is TRBJ1-1; D perhaps matches TRBD1 (6 bases). Per germline, CDR1 LNHDA and CDR2 SQIVND (reference sequence). The V end was cut by 4 bases, the J end by 8 bases, with 14 bases between. The CDR3 runs 13 residues. The CDR3 nucleotides are TGTGCCAGTAGTAAAGGGGGAGTTCTCGAAGCTTTCTTT. This gives the protein CASSKGGVLEAFF.

There are a few counts of this clonotype. The rearrangement uses TRBV12-3 or TRBV12-4 and TRBJ2-5; D possibly uses TRBD1 or TRBD2 (5 bases each). Deletions cut 5 bases from V and 5 bases from J, with 18 bases between. CDR3 length: 15 amino acids. The CDR3 nucleotides read TGTGCCAGCAGTAGGATAGGGACCGAAAAGGAGACCCAGTACTTC. As protein: CASSRIGTEKETQYF.

This clonotype came up a few times. This chain links TRBV6-1 with TRBJ2-7, with a weak D call TRBD2 (5 bases). CDR3 length equals 14 residues. V was cut by 4 bases and J by 2 bases, with 12 bases left in between. Germline V CDR1 and CDR2: MNHNS, SASEGT. The CDR3 bases are TGTGCCAGCAGTGCTACTAGGTTAGCCTACGAGCAGTACTTC. The encoded protein is CASSATRLAYEQYF.

The V and J genes are TRBV29-1 and TRBJ2-7; D may correspond to TRBD1 or TRBD2 (5 bases each). The V end lost 1 base, the J end lost 5 bases, and 9 bases lay between the germline ends. Germline-derived CDR1 and CDR2 are SQVTM and ANQGSEA. This CDR3 contains 12 residues. The chain's CDR3 is CSVEVGVNEQYF. CDR3 DNA: TGCAGCGTTGAAGTGGGGGTCAACGAGCAGTACTTC.

This clonotype was seen a handful of times. The CDR3, as DNA: TGCAGTGCCCCGGGACTAGCGGACACAGATACGCAGTATTTT. This encodes CSAPGLADTDTQYF. V gene TRBV20-1 combines with J gene TRBJ2-3; 11 bases are a match to TRBD2. This CDR3 has 14 amino acids. Per the germline V gene, CDR1 is DFQATT and CDR2 is SNEGSKA (reference sequence). Trimming removed 6 bases from V and 2 bases from J; junction bases left unmatched: 4.

The chain joins TRBV3-1 to TRBJ1-5, with D unresolved. This CDR3 is 15 amino acids long. In germline, CDR1 is LGHDT, CDR2 YNNKEL (reference sequence). Trimming removed 3 bases at V and 7 bases at J, with 16 bases between. CDR3 coding DNA: TGTGCCAGCAGCCAGTATCAAGGTTTGGAGCAGCCCCAGCATTTT. Protein sequence: CASSQYQGLEQPQHF.

Only a few counts were recorded for this clonotype. The V call is TRBV28, the J call TRBJ2-2; no definite D call. V lost 3 bases, J lost 7 bases, and 6 bases lay in between. The V gene's germline CDR1 is MDHEN and CDR2 SYDVKM. This CDR3 has 12 residues. CDR3 bases: TGTGCCAGCAGTTTTATCCGCGGGGAGCTGTTTTTT. Translation gives CASSFIRGELFF.

CDR3 coding DNA: TGCGCCAGCAGCTTTGAGGGCGCGAACACTGAAGCTTTCTTT. Its translation is CASSFEGANTEAFF. The rearrangement uses TRBV5-1 and TRBJ1-1; no clear D gene. The germline CDR1 and CDR2 sequences are SGHRS and YFSETQ. Trimming removed 2 bases at V and 1 base at J, with 9 bases between. CDR3 size: 14 residues.

Only a few counts were recorded for this clonotype. The chain is built from TRBV19 and TRBJ2-2, with TRBD2 identical over 8 bases. Losses at the gene ends were 6 bases for V and 5 bases for J; bases not matched to a gene: 8. Germline loops: CDR1 LNHDA, CDR2 SQIVND (reference sequence). CDR3 length: 15 residues. This CDR3 is CASSWGLVSTGELFF. Here the CDR3 DNA reads TGTGCCAGTAGCTGGGGACTAGTCAGTACCGGGGAGCTGTTTTTT.

The rearrangement links TRBV7-9 to TRBJ1-1; weak D call: TRBD1 (5 bases). Germline V gene lookup returns CDR1 SEHNR and CDR2 FQNEAQ (reference sequence). Trimming stripped 0 bases from V and 7 bases from J, with 18 bases between. The CDR3 covers 16 residues. The DNA of the CDR3 is TGTGCCAGCAGCTTAGCGACGGGGCAGCCTATCGGTGAAGCTTTCTTT. It is translated as CASSLATGQPIGEAFF.

This clonotype was seen only a few times. The V call is TRBV6-5, the J call TRBJ1-2; D call uncertain. The germline V gene has CDR1 MNHEY and CDR2 SVGAGI. V lost 4 bases, J lost 2 bases, and 20 bases lay in between. The CDR3 has 17 residues. CDR3 protein: CASSFRGGPNLNYGYTF. The CDR3 bases are TGTGCCAGCAGTTTTCGCGGAGGACCCAATCTCAACTATGGCTACACCTTC.

This clonotype was seen a few times. V is TRBV29-1 and J is TRBJ2-1, with TRBD2 identical over 10 bases. Germline assignment: CDR1 SQVTM and CDR2 ANQGSEA. The CDR3 has 18 amino acids. V shed 3 bases and J 3 bases; nucleotides not matched to a gene: 14. CDR3 in amino acids: CSVEGLAGARTLYNEQFF. The CDR3 nucleotides are TGCAGCGTTGAGGGGCTAGCGGGAGCCCGAACACTCTACAATGAGCAGTTCTTC.

The chain uses TRBV7-9 and TRBJ1-2; 12 bases fit TRBD1. With V trimmed by 5 bases and J by 4 bases, 14 bases remained unmatched. Germline V gene sequence: CDR1 SEHNR, CDR2 FQNEAQ (reference sequence). CDR3 length: 18 residues. The CDR3 DNA reads TGTGCCAGCAGCCTCCGACCGGGACAGGGGGCCCGGGGCTATGGCTACACCTTC. Protein product: CASSLRPGQGARGYGYTF.

This clonotype was observed at least ten times. The rearrangement uses TRBV10-3 and TRBJ2-3; the D is unclear. Germline V gene lookup returns CDR1 ENHRY and CDR2 SYGVKD. This CDR3 is 12 amino acids long. V lost 8 bases and J 0 bases, leaving 6 bases between the germline ends. Here the CDR3 reads CAIGPSTDTQYF. For the CDR3, the DNA is TGTGCCATCGGACCTAGCACAGATACGCAGTATTTT.

This clonotype showed up just a few times. The chain couples TRBV9 to TRBJ1-1; weak D call: TRBD1 (5 bases). V was pared by 0 bases and J by 3 bases, with 12 bases between. Germline lookup yields CDR1 SGDLS and CDR2 YYNGEE. This CDR3 is built from 15 residues. In nucleotides, the CDR3 is TGTGCCAGCAGCGTAGGAGGAGGGACCGACACTGAAGCTTTCTTT. Residues: CASSVGGGTDTEAFF. Drawing the rest from reference TRBV9 and TRBJ1-1, the complete variable domain is DSGVTQTPKHLITATGQRVTLRCSPRSGDLSVYWYQQSLDQGLQFLIQYYNGEERAKGNILERFSAQQFPDLHSELNLSSLELGDSALYFCASSVGGGTDTEAFFGQGTRLTVV.

Relative to its sample, this clonotype is medium-sized. The J gene is TRBJ2-3, the V gene TRBV24-1; a weak D match, TRBD2 (6 bases). The germline V and J ends were trimmed by 9 bases and 2 bases, with 14 bases remaining between them. Per germline, CDR1 KGHDR and CDR2 SFDVKD. This CDR3 has 14 amino acids. The CDR3 DNA follows: TGTGCCACCCAACCTAGCGACCTCACAGATACGCAGTATTTT. Translation: CATQPSDLTDTQYF.

The chain combines TRBV14 with TRBJ2-3, with D possibly matching TRBD1 (5 bases). Germline V gene lookup returns CDR1 SGHDN and CDR2 FVKESK. This CDR3 has 16 residues. Trimming removed 0 bases from V and 1 base from J, with 11 bases in between. The CDR3 coding sequence is TGTGCCAGCAGCCAAGATCAGGGATGGGGCACAGATACGCAGTATTTT. It is translated as CASSQDQGWGTDTQYF.

This clonotype showed up just a few times. The chain combines TRBV20-1 with TRBJ2-1, with D perhaps TRBD2 (6 bases). Per germline, CDR1 DFQATT and CDR2 SNEGSKA (reference sequence). The ends were cut back, 3 bases at V and 8 bases at J, with 17 bases in the middle. The CDR3 is made up of 14 amino acids. The CDR3 coding sequence is TGCAGTGCTAGTGCGGACGGGAGAATCGATGAGCAGTTCTTC. Protein: CSASADGRIDEQFF.

This clonotype was counted between two and nine times. This chain uses TRBV7-6 with TRBJ2-4, with 7 bases fitting TRBD1. V lost 5 bases and J lost 4; bases outside the gene matches: 11. CDR3 length equals 16 residues. Germline CDR1 and CDR2: SGHVS and FNYEAQ. The DNA for the CDR3 is TGTGCCAGCAGCGCCGACTTCACAGGGGATAAAAACATTCAGTACTTC. Protein sequence: CASSADFTGDKNIQYF.

The chain has TRBV5-1 and TRBJ2-1, with D perhaps matching TRBD2 (5 bases). V was trimmed by 4 bases and J by 7 bases, leaving 18 bases between them. Germline V gene lookup returns CDR1 SGHRS and CDR2 YFSETQ. There are 15 residues in the CDR3. The CDR3 region has the DNA TGCGCCAGCAGCCCTGAAGGTCTAACGGGGAATGAGCAGTTCTTC. Its protein is CASSPEGLTGNEQFF. Looking up the rest from reference TRBV5-1 and TRBJ2-1 gives the full variable domain: KAGVTQTPRYLIKTRGQQVTLSCSPISGHRSVSWYQQTPGQGLQFLFEYFSETQRNKGNFPGRFSGRQFSNSRSEMNVSTLELGDSALYLCASSPEGLTGNEQFFGPGTRLTVL.

The chain uses TRBV5-6 and TRBJ2-2; no reliable D call. Germline CDR1 SGHDT, CDR2 YYEEEE. The ends were cut back, 0 bases at V and 7 bases at J, with 10 bases in the middle. The CDR3 runs to 14 residues. The CDR3 nucleotides read TGTGCCAGCAGCTTGGGGGCCCCAGGCGGGGAGCTGTTTTTT. Translating gives CASSLGAPGGELFF.

This clonotype has only a few counts. The chain links TRBV6-1 to TRBJ2-5; 7 positions agree with TRBD1. CDR3 length equals 14 residues. CDR1 is MNHNS and CDR2 is SASEGT in the germline V gene. V trimming: 6 bases; J trimming: 5 bases; junction bases outside the gene matches: 9. CDR3 nucleotides: TGTGCCAGCAGAGAACACAGGGGTAGCGAGACCCAGTACTTC. It yields the protein CASREHRGSETQYF.

The V and J genes are TRBV7-6 and TRBJ2-1, with 9 bases matching TRBD1. V gave up 5 bases and J gave up 8 bases; unmatched junction bases: 7. This CDR3 contains 14 residues. Germline V gene sequence: CDR1 SGHVS, CDR2 FNYEAQ. The CDR3: CASSPTTGGDEQFF. As DNA, the CDR3 is TGTGCCAGCAGCCCAACGACAGGGGGTGATGAGCAGTTCTTC.

This clonotype was recorded at least ten times. The genes are TRBV20-1 and TRBJ2-5; TRBD2 is a possible D gene (5 bases). The CDR3 length is 12 residues. Trimming left V 0 bases short and J 4 bases short, with 6 bases between. Germline CDR1 reads DFQATT; CDR2 reads SNEGSKA (reference sequence). The CDR3 nucleotides read TGCAGTGCTAGAGATGCGGGAGAGACCCAGTACTTC. It codes for CSARDAGETQYF.

The J gene is TRBJ2-3, the V gene TRBV5-1; 7 nucleotides agree with TRBD1. This CDR3 has 15 residues. From germline, CDR1 is SGHRS and CDR2 YFSETQ. The V and J ends lost 0 bases and 2 bases, in that order; junction bases with no gene match: 3. DNA for the CDR3: TGCGCCAGCAGCTTGGCAGGGGGTCTCACAGATACGCAGTATTTT. Its protein is CASSLAGGLTDTQYF.

The chain employs TRBV19 and TRBJ2-1, with 12 bases matching TRBD2. Germline trimming cut 2 bases from V and 9 bases from J; bases unmatched to any gene: 11. Per germline, CDR1 LNHDA and CDR2 SQIVND (reference sequence). This CDR3 comprises 17 residues. CDR3 in amino acids: CASSIIELAGGPGEQFF. The CDR3 coding sequence is TGTGCCAGTAGTATAATCGAGCTAGCGGGAGGGCCGGGTGAGCAGTTCTTC.

This clonotype was observed at least ten times. The chain links TRBV6-5 to TRBJ2-3, with TRBD2 matching 9 bases. Germline V CDR1 and CDR2: MNHEY, SVGAGI. The CDR3 consists of 14 residues. V shed 8 bases and J 1 base; nucleotides not matched to a gene: 4. The CDR3 bases are TGTGCCAGCTCCCAGCGGGAGGGCACAGATACGCAGTATTTT. This translates into CASSQREGTDTQYF.

This clonotype was picked up many times. J is TRBJ2-5 and V is TRBV10-2; TRBD1 aligns across 7 bases. V was clipped by 5 bases and J by 1 base; unmatched bases: 7. The CDR3 is made up of 15 amino acids. In germline, CDR1 is WSHSY, CDR2 SAAADI. CDR3 residues: CASSLDRRLQETQYF. DNA of the CDR3: TGCGCCAGCAGTTTGGACAGGAGACTCCAAGAGACCCAGTACTTC.

Ten or more counts support this clonotype. The V and J genes are TRBV20-1 and TRBJ2-5; 7 nucleotides match TRBD2. Germline loops: CDR1 DFQATT, CDR2 SNEGSKA (reference sequence). The CDR3 extends over 17 amino acids. Trimming at V came to 5 bases and at J to 0 bases, leaving 15 bases not matched to a gene. The DNA for the CDR3 is TGCAGTGCTGGACCGTGGGAGGGAGGGCCCGACCAAGAGACCCAGTACTTC. It encodes CSAGPWEGGPDQETQYF.

Concerning this clonotype: With a much larger clone just one base away, this may be a read error. The genes are TRBV3-1 and TRBJ1-5; D gene uncertain. The CDR3 spans 15 residues. V dropped 3 bases and J dropped 6 bases, with 15 bases sitting between them. Germline V gene lookup returns CDR1 LGHDT and CDR2 YNNKEL (reference sequence). CDR3 DNA: TGTGCCAGCAGCCAGGTCGGGGTTGTGGGTCAGCCCCAGCATTTT. The encoded protein is CASSQVGVVGQPQHF.

This clonotype has only a few counts. This chain uses TRBV28 with TRBJ2-7; D possibly corresponds to TRBD2 (5 bases). Trimming took off 5 bases at V and 3 bases at J, with 20 bases between the two ends. Looked up from germline, CDR1 is MDHEN and CDR2 is SYDVKM. The length of the CDR3 is 16 residues. The CDR3 region has the DNA TGTGCCAGCAGTCCCTCATTGCGGGTGCCGGACTACGAGCAGTACTTC. Its translation: CASSPSLRVPDYEQYF.

At least ten counts were recorded for this clonotype. The gene calls are TRBV29-1 and TRBJ2-1; D gene ambiguous. Per the germline V gene, CDR1 is SQVTM and CDR2 is ANQGSEA. This CDR3 has 12 amino acids. Trimming removed 4 bases at V and 1 base at J, with 5 bases between. The CDR3 DNA reads TGCAGCGTTGCGGAGTCCTACAATGAGCAGTTCTTC. Translating gives CSVAESYNEQFF.